A single sample is the source of the 5 T cell receptor beta chains below, sequenced in a study of T-cell reconstitution after alpha-beta-depleted transplantation in children. The authors prepared the TCRbeta library with unique molecular identifiers. In TCRdb, the PCR reads were re-called with MiXCR into one record per CDR3 protein. The table shows under 250,000 distinct CDR3 sequences, with about 6.6% occurring only once. The sample was PBMCs, taken before TCRalphabeta/CD19-depleted stem cell transplant. The receptors stem from a boy aged 2-15 years with acute lymphoblastic leukemia, due to receive a stem cell transplant.

This clonotype was observed a few times. The chain links TRBV28 to TRBJ2-3; no clear D. In germline, CDR1 is MDHEN, CDR2 SYDVKM. The ends were cut back, 2 bases at V and 4 bases at J, with 7 bases in the middle. This CDR3 contains 13 residues. The DNA of the CDR3 is TGTGCCAGCAGTTTACTAGTGGCAGATACGCAGTATTTT. This codes for CASSLLVADTQYF. Using reference TRBV28 and TRBJ2-3 for the parts outside the CDR3, the full variable domain is DVKVTQSSRYLVKRTGEKVFLECVQDMDHENMFWYRQDPGLGLRLIYFSYDVKMKEKGDIPEGYSVSREKKERFSLILESASTNQTSMYLCASSLLVADTQYFGPGTRLTVL.

The table lists this clonotype with a few counts. The chain has TRBV18 and TRBJ2-3; 9 bases fit TRBD2. The CDR3 runs 15 residues. V shed 3 bases and J 5 bases; nucleotides not matched to a gene: 6. Germline loops: CDR1 KGHSH, CDR2 LQKENI. The CDR3 region is CASSPGTSLRDTQYF. CDR3 nucleotide sequence: TGTGCCAGCTCACCGGGGACTAGCTTAAGAGATACGCAGTATTTT.

This clonotype occurred many times. The chain recombines TRBV6-2 or TRBV6-3 with TRBJ1-6; D possibly corresponds to TRBD1 (5 bases). This CDR3 has 13 amino acids. Germline V gene lookup returns CDR1 MNHEY and CDR2 SVGEGT. Trimming took 4 bases from V and 7 from J, leaving 8 bases between them. This CDR3 is CASSWGPNSPLHF. CDR3 DNA sequence: TGTGCCAGCAGTTGGGGACCGAATTCACCCCTCCACTTT.

This clonotype was counted many times. For the CDR3, the DNA is TGTGCCAGCAGCACCCAACTAGCGGGAGGGCCTAGGAGCGGGGAGCTGTTTTTT. Translated: CASSTQLAGGPRSGELFF. V is TRBV7-8 and J is TRBJ2-2; 13 bases are shared with TRBD2. The germline gives CDR1 SGHVS, CDR2 FQNEAQ. The J segment lost 7 bases and the V segment lost 5 bases, leaving 13 bases of the junction unmatched. The CDR3 runs to 18 residues.

This clonotype was recorded at least ten times. This sequence joins TRBV28 and TRBJ2-7, with D hard to call. The germline V gene encodes CDR1 MDHEN and CDR2 SYDVKM. V lost 3 bases to trimming and J lost 6 bases, with 6 bases between them. The CDR3 covers 11 residues. The CDR3 spells CASSFSIEQYF. The CDR3 bases are TGTGCCAGCAGTTTCTCTATCGAGCAGTACTTC.